This is a list of T cell receptor beta chains from one sample in a study of lymphopenia after photon versus proton radiotherapy. TCRdb's table, derived via immunoSEQ multiplex PCR, lists solely in-frame clones and lacks some. The sample has some 14,000 clones; 70% to 85% are singletons. Sample: peripheral blood, taken from a patient treated with photon-based radiotherapy. The receptors here all came from a man in his forties or fifties with gastric cancer. CDR3s include the opening cysteine and the closing phenylalanine or tryptophan. The D gene is left open where the match is weak. Clone size is stated in some rows and not others, as once, few, many or a class when expanded.

d_call,clone_size,j_call,v_call,cdr3_nt,cdr3_aa
.,.,TRBJ2-1,TRBV25-1,TGTGCCAGCAGTGAATATGGGGGGTACAATGAGCAGTTCTTC,CASSEYGGYNEQFF
.,.,TRBJ2-2,TRBV19,TGTGCCACCAAGGGGGATTTTACAATGGGGGAGCTGTTTTTT,CATKGDFTMGELFF
TRBD1,once,TRBJ2-6,TRBV4-3,TGCGCCAGCAGCCAAGATCTTAATCCAGGGGGAAACTCTGGGGCCAACGTCCTGACTTTC,CASSQDLNPGGNSGANVLTF
.,few,TRBJ1-2,TRBV2,TGTGCCAGCAGGATGGGACGGGCTAACTCTTATGGCTACACCTTC,CASRMGRANSYGYTF
.,.,TRBJ1-1,TRBV7-9,TGTGCCAGCAGCTTAGTTGCGGTTATGGCTGAAGCTTTCTTT,CASSLVAVMAEAFF
.,.,TRBJ1-2,TRBV10-2,TGCGCCACCGCCCTGGTATTGGGAGGGGTAAATAACTATGGCTACACCTTC,CATALVLGGVNNYGYTF
TRBD1,.,TRBJ1-4,TRBV12-5,TGTGCTAGTGGACCCTCAGGGGGCGTCGGAGAAAAACTGTTTTTT,CASGPSGGVGEKLFF
.,.,TRBJ2-7,TRBV15,TGTGCCACCAGCAGGGACAGAAGCTCCTACGAGCAGTACTTC,CATSRDRSSYEQYF
.,.,TRBJ1-3,TRBV19,TGTGCCAGTACCAATGGGGGGGGCTCTGGAAACACCATATATTTT,CASTNGGGSGNTIYF
.,few,TRBJ2-2,TRBV7-9,TGTGCCAGCAGCTTAGGGGCCTACCCGACCGGGGAGCTGTTTTTT,CASSLGAYPTGELFF
TRBD2,.,TRBJ2-7,TRBV18,TGTGCCAGCTCACCCCTGGGACTAGCGTCCTACGAGCAGTACTTC,CASSPLGLASYEQYF
.,.,TRBJ1-3,TRBV5-4,TGTGCCAGCAGCTTCTACCAGTCTGGAAACACCATATATTTT,CASSFYQSGNTIYF
.,few,TRBJ1-1,TRBV21-1,TGTGCCAGCAGCATGGAGGACAGAAATCCTCAGAACACTGAAGCTTTCTTT,CASSMEDRNPQNTEAFF
.,.,TRBJ1-3,TRBV4-1,TGCGCCAGCAGCCACCCGCGGGCAGTCCCTGGAAACACCATATATTTT,CASSHPRAVPGNTIYF
TRBD2,.,TRBJ2-7,TRBV6-5,TGTGCCAGCAGTTATCAGGGCGGGGGGCCTTACGAGCAGTACTTC,CASSYQGGGPYEQYF
TRBD1,.,TRBJ1-2,TRBV6-6,TGTGCCAGCAGTTACAGGGTTGGGGGGACAGCCCTGGGCTACACCTTC,CASSYRVGGTALGYTF
TRBD1,.,TRBJ2-1,TRBV5-5,TGTGCCAGCAGCTTGTGGCCCGGGACAGGGGAAAGCAATGAGCAGTTCTTC,CASSLWPGTGESNEQFF
.,.,TRBJ1-6,TRBV5-8,TGTGCCAGCACCTTATGGGCGGATAATTCACCCCTCCACTTT,CASTLWADNSPLHF
TRBD2,.,TRBJ2-2,TRBV9,TGTGCCAGCAGCGTAGCTGGGACTACCACACCCGGGGAGCTGTTTTTT,CASSVAGTTTPGELFF
TRBD1,few,TRBJ1-1,TRBV7-8,TGTGCCAGCAGCTTAGGATGGACAGGGAACACTGAAGCTTTCTTT,CASSLGWTGNTEAFF
TRBD2,.,TRBJ2-5,TRBV5-1,TGCGCCAGCAGCTTGGCCCTCCCCGGGGGGGGTTACCAAGAGACCCAGTACTTC,CASSLALPGGGYQETQYF
.,.,TRBJ1-3,TRBV9,TGTGCCAGCAGCCCCTTCGGAAACACCATATATTTT,CASSPFGNTIYF
TRBD1,once,TRBJ2-3,TRBV6-5,TGTGCCACCTGCCCGACAGGGCCCACAGATACGCAGTATTTT,CATCPTGPTDTQYF
.,.,TRBJ1-2,TRBV6-5,TGTGCCAGCAGGGACATTAACTATGGCTACACCTTC,CASRDINYGYTF
.,once,TRBJ1-5,TRBV29-1,TGCAGCGTTGCAGGGAATGTCAATCAGCCCCAGCATTTT,CSVAGNVNQPQHF
.,.,TRBJ2-5,TRBV6-1,TGTGCCAGCAGTGTCCAGGGGGGACCCCAAGAGACCCAGTACTTC,CASSVQGGPQETQYF
TRBD2,.,TRBJ2-2,TRBV6-1,TGTGCCAGCAGTGAAACTAGCGGGGGGGCAGTCACCGGGGAGCTGTTTTTT,CASSETSGGAVTGELFF
.,.,TRBJ2-3,TRBV11-3,TGTGCCAGCAGCTCCTGGAGCGAGGGGGAGGGTGATACGCAGTATTTT,CASSSWSEGEGDTQYF
.,once,TRBJ2-1,TRBV19,TGTGCCAGTAGTCCGTATGGCCAGGGCACCTACAATGAGCAGTTCTTC,CASSPYGQGTYNEQFF
TRBD2,once,TRBJ2-5,TRBV11-2,TGTGCCAGCAGCGCTAGCGGAGGGGAGACCCAGTACTTC,CASSASGGETQYF
.,.,TRBJ1-6,TRBV30,TGTGCCTGGCTTACAGGGAACTCACCCCTCCACTTT,CAWLTGNSPLHF
.,few,TRBJ1-1,TRBV5-1,TGCGCCAGCAGCTTGGCCGGGAGGAACACTGAAGCTTTCTTT,CASSLAGRNTEAFF
TRBD1,few,TRBJ1-5,TRBV4-3,TGCGCCAGCAGCCAATCTTTGGACAGGAGGAGTCAGCCCCAGCATTTT,CASSQSLDRRSQPQHF
.,.,TRBJ1-5,TRBV19,TGTGCCAGTAGTATAGATACGGGACTCCCGCATTTT,CASSIDTGLPHF
.,.,TRBJ1-1,TRBV13,TGTGCCAGCAGCTTATTTTCCAGGAACACTGAAGCTTTCTTT,CASSLFSRNTEAFF
TRBD1,.,TRBJ2-1,TRBV23-1,TGCGCCAGCAGTCAGTCCGGGACAGGGAGCGATGAGCAATTCTTC,CASSQSGTGSDEQFF
.,.,TRBJ1-5,TRBV7-8,TGTGCCAGCAGCGTAGGGCCAGGGAGGAGGAATCAGCCCCAGCATTTT,CASSVGPGRRNQPQHF
TRBD2,.,TRBJ2-1,TRBV10-2,TGCGCCAGCAGTGGATTCGGGACTATATACAATGAGCAGTTCTTC,CASSGFGTIYNEQFF
TRBD1,.,TRBJ2-5,TRBV5-4,TGTGCCAGCAGCTCGGTAACAGGGGGGCAAGGGACCCAGTACTTC,CASSSVTGGQGTQYF
.,.,TRBJ2-1,TRBV10-3,TGTGCCATCAGTGATAACAACAATGAGCAGTTCTTC,CAISDNNNEQFF
.,.,TRBJ1-2,TRBV11-2,TGTGCCAGCAGCTCCCGGGACCCATTTGGTGGTGGCTACACCTTC,CASSSRDPFGGGYTF
TRBD1,.,TRBJ2-3,TRBV6-5,TGTGCCAGCACCGACAGACAGGGTCGCGTATATACGCAGTATTTT,CASTDRQGRVYTQYF
.,.,TRBJ1-1,TRBV13,TGTGCCAGCAGCTTACGACAGAAGAACACTGAAGCTTTCTTT,CASSLRQKNTEAFF
TRBD2,.,TRBJ2-1,TRBV7-2,TGTGCCAGCAGCCTGACCCTGGGGGGGATGTACAATGAGCAGTTCTTC,CASSLTLGGMYNEQFF
.,.,TRBJ2-2,TRBV6-5,TGTGCCAGCAGTTACCACGGGACACAAACCGGGGAGCTGTTTTTT,CASSYHGTQTGELFF
.,few,TRBJ2-5,TRBV11-2,TGTGCCAGCAGCTGGGCGGGGCAAGAGACCCAGTACTTC,CASSWAGQETQYF
.,few,TRBJ1-4,TRBV28,TGTGCCAGCAGCGAAATTAATGAAAAACTGTTTTTT,CASSEINEKLFF
TRBD2,.,TRBJ2-6,TRBV5-1,TGCGCCAGCAGCTTAGTAGCGGGGGCCTCTGGGGCCAACGTCCTGACTTTC,CASSLVAGASGANVLTF
TRBD2,.,TRBJ2-5,TRBV5-1,TGCGCCAGCAGCTTCACTGCTGGACTAGCGGGGAATTCGGAGACCCAGTACTTC,CASSFTAGLAGNSETQYF
.,.,TRBJ1-2,TRBV25-1,TGTGCCAGCAGTGAACCCTATGTGCGGGGTGGCTACACCTTC,CASSEPYVRGGYTF
TRBD1,.,TRBJ2-5,TRBV2,TGTGCCAGCAGAAGCCAGGGGGTAGAGGGTGAGACCCAGTACTTC,CASRSQGVEGETQYF
.,.,TRBJ1-2,TRBV7-8,TGTGCCAGCAGCGGCGACAGGCTGGGTAGCTACACCTTC,CASSGDRLGSYTF
TRBD1,.,TRBJ1-5,TRBV19,TGTGCCAGTAGTACTTATACAGGGGGAGGTCAGCCCCAGCATTTT,CASSTYTGGGQPQHF
.,.,TRBJ2-2,TRBV9,TGTGCCAGCAGCGTTAAGTTCACCGGGGAGCTGTTTTTT,CASSVKFTGELFF
TRBD2,once,TRBJ2-7,TRBV4-1,TGCGCCAGCAGCCCGCCCCCGGGACTAGCGGACGAGCAGTACTTC,CASSPPPGLADEQYF
.,.,TRBJ1-4,TRBV4-1,TGCGCCAGCAGCCAGGGGGACGGAGAAAATGAAAAACTGTTTTTT,CASSQGDGENEKLFF
.,once,TRBJ2-1,TRBV5-1,TGCGCCAGCAGACGAGACTCATACAATGAGCAGTTCTTC,CASRRDSYNEQFF
.,.,TRBJ2-1,TRBV7-3,TGTGCCAGCAGCTCCCGGACGGAGCCCTACAATGAGCAGTTCTTC,CASSSRTEPYNEQFF
.,once,TRBJ1-3,TRBV7-6,TGTGCCAGCAGCTTAAATCAGGGGCAGGCAAACACCATATATTTT,CASSLNQGQANTIYF
TRBD1,few,TRBJ2-2,TRBV27,TGTGCCAGCAGTTTCTACGGGACAGGGGGCTACACCGGGGAGCTGTTTTTT,CASSFYGTGGYTGELFF